One and the same sample provided the 3 T cell receptor beta chains below, sequenced in a study of T cells in Graves' hyperthyroidism and ophthalmopathy. TCR beta CDR3 sequences were amplified from RNA transcripts. An initial round of RT-PCR targeting the TCR CDR3 relied on the HTBI primer set. TCRdb analysed the multiplex PCR reads with MiXCR anew, one entry per CDR3 protein. The profile shows over 650,000 distinct CDR3 sequences, about 45% of them singletons. The sample comprised peripheral blood or thyroid tissue (not recorded which). These receptors were obtained from an adult man with Graves' disease, either hyperthyroidism or ophthalmopathy (not recorded which).

In regard to this clonotype: An end of the junction differs from the germline gene, which may be a read error. The chain is built from TRBV7-9 and TRBJ1-1; 9 bases fit TRBD1. Germline V gene sequence: CDR1 SEHNR, CDR2 FQNEAQ (reference sequence). The CDR3 extends over 15 amino acids. The CDR3: CASSPTGTGCRGAVF. The CDR3 nucleotides read TGTGCCAGCAGCCCAACCGGGACAGGGTGCCGGGGAGCTGTTTTT.

This clonotype was observed a few times. V and J are TRBV3-1 and TRBJ1-1; D perhaps matches TRBD1 (5 bases). Germline V lookup: CDR1 LGHDT, CDR2 YNNKEL (reference sequence). The CDR3 runs to 15 residues. V dropped 4 bases and J dropped 1 base, with 13 bases sitting between them. Here the CDR3 reads CASSRRSTGNTEAFF. CDR3 coding DNA: TGTGCCAGCAGCCGACGAAGCACAGGGAACACTGAAGCTTTCTTT.

There are a few counts of this clonotype. The V and J genes are TRBV12-3 or TRBV12-4 and TRBJ2-2, with 8 bases matching TRBD1. This CDR3 contains 15 residues. Unmatched junction bases numbered 1, after V lost 3 bases and J lost 1 base. The CDR3 DNA follows: TGTGCCAGCAGTTTGACAGGGGAGAACACCGGGGAGCTGTTTTTT. It translates to CASSLTGENTGELFF.